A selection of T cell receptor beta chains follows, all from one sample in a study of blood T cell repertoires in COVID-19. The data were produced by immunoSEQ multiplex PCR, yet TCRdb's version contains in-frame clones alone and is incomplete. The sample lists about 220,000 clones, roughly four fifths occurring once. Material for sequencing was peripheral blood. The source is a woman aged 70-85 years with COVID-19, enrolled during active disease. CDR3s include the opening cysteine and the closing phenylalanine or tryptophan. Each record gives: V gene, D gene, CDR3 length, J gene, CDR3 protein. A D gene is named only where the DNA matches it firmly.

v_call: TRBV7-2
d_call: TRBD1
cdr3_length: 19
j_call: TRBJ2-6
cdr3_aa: CASSLKLGQGAYGANVLTF

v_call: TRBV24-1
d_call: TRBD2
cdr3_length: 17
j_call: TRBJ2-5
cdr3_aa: CATSDLSAGVGQETQYF

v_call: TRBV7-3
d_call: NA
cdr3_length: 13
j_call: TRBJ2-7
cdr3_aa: CASSPQGGYEQYF

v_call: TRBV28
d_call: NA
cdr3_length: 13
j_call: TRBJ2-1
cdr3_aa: CASLDPPGLEQFF

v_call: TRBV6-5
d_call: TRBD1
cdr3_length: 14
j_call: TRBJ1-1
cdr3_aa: CASSLQGMNTEAFF

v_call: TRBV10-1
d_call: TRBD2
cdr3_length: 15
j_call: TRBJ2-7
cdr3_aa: CASRGIGSGRPEQYF

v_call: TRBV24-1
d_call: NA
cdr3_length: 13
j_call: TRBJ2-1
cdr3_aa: CATSESPYNEQFF

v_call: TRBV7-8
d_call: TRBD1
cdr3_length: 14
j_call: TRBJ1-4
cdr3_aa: CASSPRDRNEKLFF

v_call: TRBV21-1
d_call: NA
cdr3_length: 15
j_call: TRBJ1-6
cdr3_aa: CASSNFGTVLLPLHF

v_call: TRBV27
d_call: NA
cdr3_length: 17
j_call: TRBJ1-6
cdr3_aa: CASSSPRGSSYNSPLHF

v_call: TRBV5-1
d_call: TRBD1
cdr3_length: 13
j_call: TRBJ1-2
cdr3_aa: CASTDREAYGYTF

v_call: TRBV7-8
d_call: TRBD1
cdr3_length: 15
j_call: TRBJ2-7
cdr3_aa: CASSSVDLQGREQYF

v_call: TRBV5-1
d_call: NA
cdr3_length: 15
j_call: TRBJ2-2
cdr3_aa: CASSLRVRETGELFF

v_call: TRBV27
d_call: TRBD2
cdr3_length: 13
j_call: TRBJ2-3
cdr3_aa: CASRLAGTDTQYF

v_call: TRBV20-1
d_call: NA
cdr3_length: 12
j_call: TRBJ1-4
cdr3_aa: CSASDANEKLFF

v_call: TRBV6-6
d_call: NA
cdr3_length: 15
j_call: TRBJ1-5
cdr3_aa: CASSGGTGRNQPQHF

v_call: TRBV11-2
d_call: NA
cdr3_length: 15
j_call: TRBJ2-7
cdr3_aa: CASSPGGQGWNEQYF

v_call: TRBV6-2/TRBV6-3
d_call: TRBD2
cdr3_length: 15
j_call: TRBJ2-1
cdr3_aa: CASTPAGGPYNEQFF

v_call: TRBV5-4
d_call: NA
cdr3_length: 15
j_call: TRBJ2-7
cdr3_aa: CASSLIRDPPYEQYF

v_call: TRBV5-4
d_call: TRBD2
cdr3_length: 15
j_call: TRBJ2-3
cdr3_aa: CASSGEAGGGNTQYF

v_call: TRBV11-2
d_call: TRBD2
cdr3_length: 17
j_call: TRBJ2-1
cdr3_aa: CASDTISTAGGFNEQFF

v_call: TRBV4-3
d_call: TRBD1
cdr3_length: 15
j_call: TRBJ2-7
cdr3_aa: CASSLFRDRGYEQYF

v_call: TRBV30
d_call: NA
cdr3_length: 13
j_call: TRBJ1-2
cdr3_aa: CAWSVAPLEGYTF

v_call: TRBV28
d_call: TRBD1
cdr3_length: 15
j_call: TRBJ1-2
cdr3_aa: CAIATGVESLYGYTF

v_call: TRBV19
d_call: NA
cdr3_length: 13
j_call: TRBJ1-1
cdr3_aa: CASSIRENTEAFF

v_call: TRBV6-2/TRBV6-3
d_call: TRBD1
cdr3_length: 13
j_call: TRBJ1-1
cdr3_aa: CASSDRGRTEAFF

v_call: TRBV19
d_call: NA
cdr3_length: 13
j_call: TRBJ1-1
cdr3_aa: CASSRTTNTEAFF

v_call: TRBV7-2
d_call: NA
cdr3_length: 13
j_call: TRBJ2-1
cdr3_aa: CASSDQTGFEQFF

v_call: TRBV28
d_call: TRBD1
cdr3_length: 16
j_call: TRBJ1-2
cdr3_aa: CASSQSPGQGSYGYTF

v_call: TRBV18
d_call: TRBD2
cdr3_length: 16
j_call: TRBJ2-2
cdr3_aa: CASSPPGRGNTGELFF

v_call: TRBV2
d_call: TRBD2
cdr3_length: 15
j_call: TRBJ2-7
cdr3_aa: CASSPWTSDGYEQYF

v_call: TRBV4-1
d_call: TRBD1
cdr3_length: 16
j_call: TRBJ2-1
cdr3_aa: CASSHAQGASYNEQFF

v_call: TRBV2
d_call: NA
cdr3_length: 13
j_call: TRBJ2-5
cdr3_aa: CAILPGQQETQYF

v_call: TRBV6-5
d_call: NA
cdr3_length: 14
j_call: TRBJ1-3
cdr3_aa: CASSFGGTGNTIYF